Shown below are 5 T cell receptor beta chains from a single sample sequenced in a study of regulatory T cells in long-lasting Graves disease. HTBI primers from iRepertoire and Arm-PCR of CDR3 regions yielded the TCR beta libraries. Using its own MiXCR run on the multiplex PCR reads, TCRdb lists one record per CDR3 protein. Among about 660,000 distinct CDR3 sequences listed, around 30% were seen once. Stated time point: persistent/refractory GD, antithyroid drugs over 5 years with positive TRAb. PBMCs were the source of the RNA used for TCR sequencing. This specimen was peripheral blood mononuclear cells (PBMCs), taken when the disease was refractory, from a patient treated with antithyroid drugs. The receptor set was obtained from a female donor with Graves disease.

This clonotype is a singleton in its sample. The chain couples TRBV20-1 to TRBJ1-1, with 7 nucleotides matching TRBD1. Germline V gives CDR1 DFQATT, CDR2 SNEGSKA (reference sequence). This CDR3 is built from 15 residues. With V trimmed by 2 bases and J by 4 bases, 10 bases remained unmatched. CDR3 bases: TGCAGTGCTAGAAGGGGAAGACAGGGAGGCACTGAAGCTTTCTTT. Amino acid sequence: CSARRGRQGGTEAFF.

The chain uses TRBV6-1 and TRBJ1-6, with 11 nucleotides matching TRBD1. Trimming cost V 6 bases and J 7 bases; bases outside gene matches: 5. Germline V gene data show CDR1 as MNHNS and CDR2 as SASEGT. This CDR3 contains 15 residues. DNA for the CDR3: TGTGCCAGCAGGGGACAGGGGGGGACCAATTCACCCCTCCACTTT. Protein product: CASRGQGGTNSPLHF.

This chain uses TRBV19 with TRBJ2-3; possibly TRBD2 for D (7 bases). Germline V lookup: CDR1 LNHDA, CDR2 SQIVND (reference sequence). The CDR3 length is 15 residues. V was shortened by 1 base and J by 5 bases, with 13 bases between the two germline ends. The CDR3 is CASSIVGGRIDTQYF. CDR3 nucleotides: TGTGCCAGTAGTATAGTGGGGGGGCGCATAGATACGCAGTATTTT.

There are a few counts of this clonotype. This chain links TRBV5-5 with TRBJ2-5; tentatively, D is TRBD2 (7 bases). V was trimmed by 2 bases and J by 5 bases, leaving 16 bases between them. The length of the CDR3 is 15 residues. Germline V gives CDR1 SGHKS, CDR2 YYEKEE (reference sequence). CDR3 sequence reads: CASSFMRGGIETQYF. For the CDR3, the DNA is TGTGCCAGCAGCTTTATGAGGGGGGGGATCGAGACCCAGTACTTC.

V is TRBV7-3 and J is TRBJ1-3; no firm D call. Between the trimmed V and J ends, which lost 2 bases and 4 bases, there was a span of 9 bases. The germline gives CDR1 SGHTA, CDR2 FQGTGA. This CDR3 is 14 amino acids long. CDR3 sequence reads: CASSLEFGGNTIYF. The DNA of the CDR3 is TGTGCCAGCAGCTTAGAATTTGGAGGAAACACCATATATTTT.